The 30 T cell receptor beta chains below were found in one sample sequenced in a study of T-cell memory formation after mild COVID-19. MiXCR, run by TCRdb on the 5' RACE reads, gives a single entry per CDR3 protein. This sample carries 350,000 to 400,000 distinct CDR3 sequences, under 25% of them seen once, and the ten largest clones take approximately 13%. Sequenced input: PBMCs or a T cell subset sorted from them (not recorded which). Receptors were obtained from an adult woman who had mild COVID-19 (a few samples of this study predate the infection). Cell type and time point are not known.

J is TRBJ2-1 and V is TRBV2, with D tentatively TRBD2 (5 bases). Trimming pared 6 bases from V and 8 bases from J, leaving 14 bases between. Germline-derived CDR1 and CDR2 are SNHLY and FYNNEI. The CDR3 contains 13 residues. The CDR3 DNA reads TGTGCCAGCAGACCCGCCCAGCGGTATGAGCAGTTCTTC. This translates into CASRPAQRYEQFF.

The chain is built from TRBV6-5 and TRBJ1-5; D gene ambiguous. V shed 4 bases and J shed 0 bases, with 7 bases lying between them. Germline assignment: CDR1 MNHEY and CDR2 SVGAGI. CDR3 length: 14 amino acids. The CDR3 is CASSSPSSNQPQHF. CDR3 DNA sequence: TGTGCCAGCAGTTCCCCTTCTAGCAATCAGCCCCAGCATTTT.

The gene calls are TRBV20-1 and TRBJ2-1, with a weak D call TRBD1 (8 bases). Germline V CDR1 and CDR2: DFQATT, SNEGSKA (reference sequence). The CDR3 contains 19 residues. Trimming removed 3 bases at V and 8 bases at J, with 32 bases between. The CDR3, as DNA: TGCAGTGCTAGTTCTACAGGGGGACTACCGCTCACCTCGAGTCATGAGCAGTTCTTC. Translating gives CSASSTGGLPLTSSHEQFF.

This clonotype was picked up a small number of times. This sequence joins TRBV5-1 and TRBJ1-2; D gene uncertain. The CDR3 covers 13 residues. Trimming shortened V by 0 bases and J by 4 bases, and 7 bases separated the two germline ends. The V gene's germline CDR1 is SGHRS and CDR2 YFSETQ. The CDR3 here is CASSLAGIYGYTF. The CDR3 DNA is TGCGCCAGCAGCTTGGCGGGCATCTATGGCTACACCTTC.

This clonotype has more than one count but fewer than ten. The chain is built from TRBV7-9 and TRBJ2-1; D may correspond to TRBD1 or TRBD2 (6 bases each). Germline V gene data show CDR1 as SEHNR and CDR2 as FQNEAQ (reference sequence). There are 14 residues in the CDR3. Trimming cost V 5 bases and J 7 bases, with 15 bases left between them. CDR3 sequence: CASSRGGPSNEQFF. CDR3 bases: TGTGCCAGCAGCCGTGGGGGGCCTAGTAATGAGCAGTTCTTC.

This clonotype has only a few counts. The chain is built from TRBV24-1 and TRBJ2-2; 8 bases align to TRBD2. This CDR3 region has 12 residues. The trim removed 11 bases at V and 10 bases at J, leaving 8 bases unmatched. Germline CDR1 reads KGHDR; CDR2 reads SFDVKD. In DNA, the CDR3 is TGTGCCATCAAGACTAGCGCTGAGGAGCTGTTTTTT. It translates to CAIKTSAEELFF.

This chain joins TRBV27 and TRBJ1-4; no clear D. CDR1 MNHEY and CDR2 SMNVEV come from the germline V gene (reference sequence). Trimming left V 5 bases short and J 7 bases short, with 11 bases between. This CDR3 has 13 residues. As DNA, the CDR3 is TGTGCCAGCAGTCCACCGGGCCGTGAAAAACTGTTTTTT. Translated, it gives CASSPPGREKLFF.

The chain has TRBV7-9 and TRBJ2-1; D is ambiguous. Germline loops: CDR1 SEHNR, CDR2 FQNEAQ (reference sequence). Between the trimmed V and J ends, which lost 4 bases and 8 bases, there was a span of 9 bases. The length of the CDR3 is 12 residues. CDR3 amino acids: CASSSGWYEQFF. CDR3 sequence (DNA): TGTGCCAGCAGCTCCGGATGGTATGAGCAGTTCTTC.

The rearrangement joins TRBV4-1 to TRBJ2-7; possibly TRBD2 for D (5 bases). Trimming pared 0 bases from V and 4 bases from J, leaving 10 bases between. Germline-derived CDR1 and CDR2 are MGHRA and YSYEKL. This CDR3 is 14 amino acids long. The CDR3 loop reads CASSQETGGYEQYF. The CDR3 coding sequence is TGCGCCAGCAGCCAAGAGACCGGCGGGTACGAGCAGTACTTC.

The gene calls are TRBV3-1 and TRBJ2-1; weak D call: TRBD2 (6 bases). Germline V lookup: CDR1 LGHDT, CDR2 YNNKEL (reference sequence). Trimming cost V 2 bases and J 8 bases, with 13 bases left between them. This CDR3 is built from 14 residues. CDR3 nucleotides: TGTGCCAGCAGCCAACCCGGGAGTGGGGATGAGCAGTTCTTC. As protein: CASSQPGSGDEQFF.

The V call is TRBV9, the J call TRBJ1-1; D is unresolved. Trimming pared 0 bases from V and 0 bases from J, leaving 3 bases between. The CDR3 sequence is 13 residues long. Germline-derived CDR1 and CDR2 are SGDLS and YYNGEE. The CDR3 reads CASSVVMNTEAFF. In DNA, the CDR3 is TGTGCCAGCAGCGTAGTAATGAACACTGAAGCTTTCTTT. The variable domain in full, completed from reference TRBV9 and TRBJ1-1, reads DSGVTQTPKHLITATGQRVTLRCSPRSGDLSVYWYQQSLDQGLQFLIQYYNGEERAKGNILERFSAQQFPDLHSELNLSSLELGDSALYFCASSVVMNTEAFFGQGTRLTVV.

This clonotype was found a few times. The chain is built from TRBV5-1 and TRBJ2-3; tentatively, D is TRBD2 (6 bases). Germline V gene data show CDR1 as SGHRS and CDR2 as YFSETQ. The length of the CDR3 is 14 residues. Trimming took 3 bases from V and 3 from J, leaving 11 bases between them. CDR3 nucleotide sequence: TGCGCCAGCAGCTCCCGACTAGTAACAGATACGCAGTATTTT. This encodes CASSSRLVTDTQYF.

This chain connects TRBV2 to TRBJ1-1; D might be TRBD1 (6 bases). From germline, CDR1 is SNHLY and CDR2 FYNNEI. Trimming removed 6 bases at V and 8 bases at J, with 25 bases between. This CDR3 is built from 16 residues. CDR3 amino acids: CASRDWGQGTQREAFF. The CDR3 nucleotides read TGTGCCAGCAGAGATTGGGGGCAGGGCACCCAGAGGGAAGCTTTCTTT.

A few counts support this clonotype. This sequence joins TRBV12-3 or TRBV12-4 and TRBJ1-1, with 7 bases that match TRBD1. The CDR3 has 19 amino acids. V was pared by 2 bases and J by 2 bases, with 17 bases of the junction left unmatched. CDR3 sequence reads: CASSLSRPPRQGLNTEAFF. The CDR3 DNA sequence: TGTGCCAGCAGTTTATCCAGGCCTCCTCGACAGGGATTAAACACTGAAGCTTTCTTT.

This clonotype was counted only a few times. In DNA, the CDR3 is TGTGCCAGCAGCTTGATCGCTAGCGGGAGGTTGGATACGCAGTATTTT. This gives the protein CASSLIASGRLDTQYF. The rearrangement joins TRBV5-5 to TRBJ2-3; 11 positions match TRBD2. The CDR3 runs 16 residues. Germline V CDR1 and CDR2: SGHKS, YYEKEE (reference sequence). After removal of 1 base from V and 6 bases from J, the junction contained 7 bases not matched to a gene.

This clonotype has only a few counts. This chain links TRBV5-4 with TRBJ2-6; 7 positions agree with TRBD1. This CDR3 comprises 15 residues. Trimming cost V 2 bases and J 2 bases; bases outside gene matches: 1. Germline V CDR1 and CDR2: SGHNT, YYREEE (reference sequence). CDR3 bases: TGTGCCAGCAGCTTTGACAGGGCTGGGGCCAACGTCCTGACTTTC. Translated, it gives CASSFDRAGANVLTF.

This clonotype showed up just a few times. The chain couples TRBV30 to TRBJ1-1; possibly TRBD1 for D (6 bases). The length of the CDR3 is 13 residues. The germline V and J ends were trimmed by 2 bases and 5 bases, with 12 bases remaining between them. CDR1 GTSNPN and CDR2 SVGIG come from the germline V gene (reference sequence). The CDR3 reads CAWSWGGGTEAFF. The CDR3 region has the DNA TGTGCCTGGAGTTGGGGAGGGGGGACTGAAGCTTTCTTT.

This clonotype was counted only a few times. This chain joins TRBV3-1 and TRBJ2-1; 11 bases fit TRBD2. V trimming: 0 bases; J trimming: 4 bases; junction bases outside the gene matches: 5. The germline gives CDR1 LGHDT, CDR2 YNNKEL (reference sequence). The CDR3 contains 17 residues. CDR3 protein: CASSQDPGLAGYNEQFF. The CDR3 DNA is TGTGCCAGCAGCCAAGATCCCGGACTAGCGGGTTACAATGAGCAGTTCTTC.

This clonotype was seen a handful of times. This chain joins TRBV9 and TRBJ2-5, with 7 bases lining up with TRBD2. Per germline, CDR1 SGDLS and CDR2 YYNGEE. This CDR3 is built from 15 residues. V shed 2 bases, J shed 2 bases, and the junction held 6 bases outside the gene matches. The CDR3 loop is CASSVGGSAQETQYF. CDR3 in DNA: TGTGCCAGCAGCGTCGGCGGGAGCGCGCAAGAGACCCAGTACTTC.

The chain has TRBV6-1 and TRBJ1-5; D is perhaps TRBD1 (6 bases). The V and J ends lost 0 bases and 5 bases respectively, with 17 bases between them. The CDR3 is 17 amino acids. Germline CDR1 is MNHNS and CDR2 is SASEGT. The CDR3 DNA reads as TGTGCCAGCAGTGAAGCGACCACAGGGTCACTCTATCAGCCCCAGCATTTT. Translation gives CASSEATTGSLYQPQHF.

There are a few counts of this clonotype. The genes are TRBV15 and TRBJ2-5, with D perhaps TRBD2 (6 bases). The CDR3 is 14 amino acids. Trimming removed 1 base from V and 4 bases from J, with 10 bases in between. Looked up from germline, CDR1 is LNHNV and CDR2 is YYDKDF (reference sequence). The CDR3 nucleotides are TGTGCCACCAGCAGAGGGCGGGAACCAGAGACCCAGTACTTC. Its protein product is CATSRGREPETQYF. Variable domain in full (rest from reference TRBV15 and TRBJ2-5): DAMVIQNPRYQVTQFGKPVTLSCSQTLNHNVMYWYQQKSSQAPKLLFHYYDKDFNNEADTPDNFQSRRPNTSFCFLDIRSPGLGDTAMYLCATSRGREPETQYFGPGTRLLVL.

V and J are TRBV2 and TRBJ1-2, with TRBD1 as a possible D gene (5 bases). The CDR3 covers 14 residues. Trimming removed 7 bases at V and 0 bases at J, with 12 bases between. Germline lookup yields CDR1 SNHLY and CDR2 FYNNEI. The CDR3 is CASIPTVPNYGYTF. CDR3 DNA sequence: TGTGCCAGCATCCCGACAGTACCTAACTATGGCTACACCTTC.

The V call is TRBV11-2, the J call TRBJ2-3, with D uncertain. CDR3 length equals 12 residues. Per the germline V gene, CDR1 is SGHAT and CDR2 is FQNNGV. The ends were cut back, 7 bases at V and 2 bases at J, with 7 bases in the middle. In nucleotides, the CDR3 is TGTGCCAGCAATACGCCCACAGATACGCAGTATTTT. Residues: CASNTPTDTQYF.

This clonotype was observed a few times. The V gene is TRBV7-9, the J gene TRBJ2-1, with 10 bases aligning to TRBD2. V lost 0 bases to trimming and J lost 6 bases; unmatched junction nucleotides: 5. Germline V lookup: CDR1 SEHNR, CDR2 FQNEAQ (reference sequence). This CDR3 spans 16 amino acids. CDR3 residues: CASSLAMSGRANEQFF. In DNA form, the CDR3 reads TGTGCCAGCAGCTTAGCAATGAGCGGGAGGGCCAATGAGCAGTTCTTC.

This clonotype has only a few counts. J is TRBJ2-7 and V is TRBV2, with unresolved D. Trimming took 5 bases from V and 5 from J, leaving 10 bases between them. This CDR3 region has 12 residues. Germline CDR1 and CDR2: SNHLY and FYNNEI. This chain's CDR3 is CASSPGPDEQYF. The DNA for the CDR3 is TGTGCCAGCAGTCCTGGACCGGACGAGCAGTACTTC.

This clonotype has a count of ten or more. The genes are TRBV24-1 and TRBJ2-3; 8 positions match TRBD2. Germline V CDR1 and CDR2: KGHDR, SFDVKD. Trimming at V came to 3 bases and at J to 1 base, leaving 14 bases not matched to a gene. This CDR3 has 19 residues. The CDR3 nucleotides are TGTGCCACCAGTGATCCGACATATGCTTTGGGACTAGGCACAGATACGCAGTATTTT. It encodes CATSDPTYALGLGTDTQYF.

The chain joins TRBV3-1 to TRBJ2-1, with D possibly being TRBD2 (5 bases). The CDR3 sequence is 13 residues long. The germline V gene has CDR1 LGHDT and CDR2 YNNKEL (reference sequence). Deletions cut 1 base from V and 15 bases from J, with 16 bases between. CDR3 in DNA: TGTGCCAGCAGCCAAGGGGTACTAGGCTTGCGGTTCTTC. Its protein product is CASSQGVLGLRFF.

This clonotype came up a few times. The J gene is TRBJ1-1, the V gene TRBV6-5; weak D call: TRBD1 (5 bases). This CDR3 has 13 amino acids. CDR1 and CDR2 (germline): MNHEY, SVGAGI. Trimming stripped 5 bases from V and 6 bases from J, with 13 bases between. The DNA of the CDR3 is TGTGCCAGCAGTCTCAGGGTTGAGGCTGAAGCTTTCTTT. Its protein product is CASSLRVEAEAFF.

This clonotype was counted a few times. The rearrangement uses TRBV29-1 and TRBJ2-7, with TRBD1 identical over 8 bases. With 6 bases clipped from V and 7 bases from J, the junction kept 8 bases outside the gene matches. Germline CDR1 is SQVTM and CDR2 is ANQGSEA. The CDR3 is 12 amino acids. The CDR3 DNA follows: TGCAGCGTCCCGCAGGGGGCGGGGGAGCAGTACTTC. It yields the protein CSVPQGAGEQYF.

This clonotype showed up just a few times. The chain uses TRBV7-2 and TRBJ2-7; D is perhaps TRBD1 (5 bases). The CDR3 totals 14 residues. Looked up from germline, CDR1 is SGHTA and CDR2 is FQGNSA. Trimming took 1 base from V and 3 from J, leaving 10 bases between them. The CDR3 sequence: CASSLELGVYEQYF. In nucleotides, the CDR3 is TGTGCCAGCAGCTTAGAGTTAGGGGTCTACGAGCAGTACTTC.